The present TCR beta chain was sequenced within a study of cytomegalovirus exposure and HLA in healthy donors. Study-wide results and caveats: The study labeled roughly 160 TCR beta chains cytomegalovirus-associated. The tendency of first-cohort TCR clusters to co-occur in the approximately 110 validation repertoires was the finding of a later analysis. With high specificity and sensitivity, the classifier reportedly diagnosed cytomegalovirus status.

Germline V CDR1 and CDR2: KGHSY, FQNENV. There are 11 residues in the CDR3. V lost 4 bases and J lost 10, with 10 bases in between. A word on this clone: As yet, its antigen is unknown.

Generated by immunoSEQ multiplex PCR, the TCRdb table keeps only in-frame clones and is missing some. Of 150,000 or so clones in the sample, about 87% are singletons; the top ten hold 1.4%. Material for sequencing was PBMCs. The sequence was obtained from a woman in her 30s in good health and CMV-seronegative. The chain is built from TRBV16 and TRBJ2-5, with D possibly TRBD1 on 6 matching bases. The CDR3 coding sequence is TGTGCCAGCAGCCGGCAGGGGAACCAGTACTTC. It yields the protein CASSRQGNQYF.